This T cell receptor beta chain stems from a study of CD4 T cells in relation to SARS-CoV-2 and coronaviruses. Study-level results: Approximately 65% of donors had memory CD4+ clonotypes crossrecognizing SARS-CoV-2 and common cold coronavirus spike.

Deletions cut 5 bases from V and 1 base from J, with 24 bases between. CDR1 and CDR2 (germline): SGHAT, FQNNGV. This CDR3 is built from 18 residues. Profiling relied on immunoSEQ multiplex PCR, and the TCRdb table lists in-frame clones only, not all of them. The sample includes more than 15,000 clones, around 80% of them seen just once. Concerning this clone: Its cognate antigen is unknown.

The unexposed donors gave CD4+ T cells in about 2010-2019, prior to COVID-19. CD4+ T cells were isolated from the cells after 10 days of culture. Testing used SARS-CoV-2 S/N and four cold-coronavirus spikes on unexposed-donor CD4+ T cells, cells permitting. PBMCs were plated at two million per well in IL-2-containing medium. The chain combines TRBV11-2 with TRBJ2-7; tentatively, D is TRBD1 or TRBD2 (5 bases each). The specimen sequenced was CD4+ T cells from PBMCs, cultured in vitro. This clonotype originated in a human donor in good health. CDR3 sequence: CASSLSPSRDGESYEQYF. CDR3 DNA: TGTGCCAGCAGCCTCTCCCCTTCCCGGGACGGGGAATCCTACGAGCAGTACTTC. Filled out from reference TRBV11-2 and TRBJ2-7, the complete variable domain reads EAGVAQSPRYKIIEKRQSVAFWCNPISGHATLYWYQQILGQGPKLLIQFQNNGVVDDSQLPKDRFSAERLKGVDSTLKIQPAKLEDSAVYLCASSLSPSRDGESYEQYFGPGTRLTVT.